This TCR beta chain was documented in a study of blood T cell repertoires in COVID-19. Per the study methods: Reference gene primer amplification gave estimated nucleated cell counts. Repertoires were generated with immunoSEQ multiplex PCR, while TCRdb's copy carries only in-frame clones and drops some. V and J calls and clone size are copied from that table; D and trimming were computed from the DNA. The sample includes some 61,000 clones, about 89% of them seen just once. Trimming stripped 5 bases from V and 7 bases from J, with 15 bases between. The V gene's germline CDR1 is MNHEY and CDR2 SMNVEV (reference sequence). The CDR3 is 15 amino acids. A single count supports this clone.

This clonotype was obtained from a man aged 55 to 70 with acute or convalescent COVID-19. The specimen was peripheral blood. The chain uses TRBV27 and TRBJ1-6; D might be TRBD1 (6 bases). CDR3 in amino acids: CASSVTTGTNSPLHF. In DNA, the CDR3 is TGTGCCAGCAGTGTAACTACAGGGACAAATTCACCCCTCCACTTT.